These 25 T cell receptor beta chains were all obtained from the same sample, sequenced in a study of T cells in localized non-small cell lung cancer. Measured with immunoSEQ multiplex PCR; TCRdb has only the in-frame clones, and not every one. The sample includes under 40,000 clones, 80% to 90% of them seen just once. The sample here was peripheral blood, taken before any cancer treatment. The receptors here all came from a male donor at least 60 years old with stage III lung adenocarcinoma.

The chain carries TRBV19 and TRBJ2-2; 10 nucleotides agree with TRBD2. This CDR3 comprises 16 residues. Germline CDR1 LNHDA, CDR2 SQIVND (reference sequence). With 5 bases clipped from V and 0 bases from J, the junction kept 3 bases outside the gene matches. The CDR3 DNA is TGTGCCAGTAGTTTACTAGCGGGGTCGAACACCGGGGAGCTGTTTTTT. It codes for CASSLLAGSNTGELFF.

The chain recombines TRBV7-2 with TRBJ1-2, with TRBD1 identical over 8 bases. The germline gives CDR1 SGHTA, CDR2 FQGNSA. The CDR3 has 13 residues. Trimming took 3 bases from V and 5 from J; bases not matched to a gene: 2. CDR3 loop: CASSFRGRYGYTF. In nucleotides, the CDR3 is TGTGCCAGCAGCTTCAGGGGGCGGTATGGCTACACCTTC.

The chain joins TRBV25-1 to TRBJ1-1, with TRBD1 identical over 7 bases. The CDR3 sequence is 17 residues long. V lost 2 bases and J lost 4; bases outside the gene matches: 13. The germline V gene encodes CDR1 MGHDK and CDR2 SYGVNS. The CDR3 DNA reads as TGTGCCAGCAGTGAAGAAATGGCCGATGACAGGGCCACTGAAGCTTTCTTT. This encodes CASSEEMADDRATEAFF.

The V and J genes are TRBV2 and TRBJ2-2; D gene uncertain. Per the germline V gene, CDR1 is SNHLY and CDR2 is FYNNEI. Trimming took 6 bases from V and 3 from J, leaving 11 bases between them. The CDR3 loop spans 14 amino acids. The CDR3 DNA reads TGTGCCAGCAGACTACTAATCGACACCGGGGAGCTGTTTTTT. The encoded protein is CASRLLIDTGELFF.

The V call is TRBV5-1, the J call TRBJ2-2, with D tentatively TRBD2 (6 bases). V was trimmed by 2 bases and J by 2 bases, leaving 13 bases between them. This CDR3 spans 16 amino acids. CDR1 and CDR2 from the germline V gene are SGHRS and YFSETQ. The CDR3 DNA follows: TGCGCCAGCAGCTTATCCGGGACTGGTAACACCGGGGAGCTGTTTTTT. Protein product: CASSLSGTGNTGELFF.

The chain combines TRBV5-1 with TRBJ1-2; 9 nucleotides agree with TRBD1. J lost 1 base, V lost 1 base, and 8 bases had no gene match. The germline V gene has CDR1 SGHRS and CDR2 YFSETQ. The CDR3 runs 17 residues. The CDR3 sequence: CASSLPHGQGLNYGYTF. The CDR3 nucleotides are TGCGCCAGCAGCTTGCCCCACGGACAGGGGCTTAACTATGGCTACACCTTC.

CDR3 nucleotides: TGTGCCAGCAGATCCCACGACAGAGAAGAAGCTTTCTTT. Its translation: CASRSHDREEAFF. The V call is TRBV6-5, the J call TRBJ1-1; D may be TRBD1 (5 bases). This CDR3 is 13 amino acids long. Germline V lookup: CDR1 MNHEY, CDR2 SVGAGI. Deletions cut 6 bases from V and 8 bases from J, with 16 bases between.

The chain joins TRBV5-6 to TRBJ1-4; D gene ambiguous. Germline loops: CDR1 SGHDT, CDR2 YYEEEE. Trimming cost V 2 bases and J 14 bases, with 13 bases left between them. The CDR3 consists of 12 residues. CDR3 DNA sequence: TGTGCCAGCAGCTTTCTAGGGAAGGGCCTGTTTTTT. Encoded protein: CASSFLGKGLFF.

The gene calls are TRBV5-4 and TRBJ2-5, with D uncertain. The V end was cut by 0 bases, the J end by 1 base, with 10 bases between. CDR3 length: 15 amino acids. Germline CDR1 reads SGHNT; CDR2 reads YYREEE (reference sequence). The CDR3 sequence: CASSLGPAPQETQYF. CDR3 coding DNA: TGTGCCAGCAGCTTGGGGCCGGCGCCCCAAGAGACCCAGTACTTC. The full variable domain, its missing parts supplied by reference TRBV5-4 and TRBJ2-5, is ETGVTQSPTHLIKTRGQQVTLRCSSQSGHNTVSWYQQALGQGPQFIFQYYREEENGRGNFPPRFSGLQFPNYSSELNVNALELDDSALYLCASSLGPAPQETQYFGPGTRLLVL.

DNA for the CDR3: TGTGCCAGCAGTTCTTTAGCGGGGGGGCCGGACACCGGGGAGCTGTTTTTT. Amino acids: CASSSLAGGPDTGELFF. The chain uses TRBV27 and TRBJ2-2; 11 nucleotides match TRBD2. The CDR3 sequence is 17 residues long. From germline, CDR1 is MNHEY and CDR2 SMNVEV (reference sequence). The V gene end was trimmed by 4 bases and the J gene end by 3 bases; junction bases not matched to a gene: 7.

The V call is TRBV28, the J call TRBJ1-5; 8 positions agree with TRBD1. CDR3 length: 14 amino acids. With V trimmed by 7 bases and J by 1 base, 3 bases remained unmatched. Germline lookup yields CDR1 MDHEN and CDR2 SYDVKM. The CDR3 is CASNYRGSNQPQHF. DNA of the CDR3: TGTGCCAGCAATTACAGGGGGAGCAATCAGCCCCAGCATTTT.

This clone was seen once. The chain links TRBV4-2 to TRBJ2-4, with 7 bases matching TRBD2. The V and J ends lost 0 bases and 9 bases, in that order; junction bases with no gene match: 8. From germline, CDR1 is LGHNA and CDR2 YNFKEQ. CDR3 length equals 15 residues. Written as DNA, the CDR3 is TGTGCCAGCAGCCAAGATCCCGGGGGGAAATCCATTCAGTACTTC. Translated, it gives CASSQDPGGKSIQYF.

The V call is TRBV6-1, the J call TRBJ2-3; tentatively, D is TRBD2 (5 bases). This CDR3 region has 15 residues. V was pared by 4 bases and J by 3 bases, with 14 bases between. In germline, CDR1 is MNHNS, CDR2 SASEGT. CDR3 in amino acids: CASSGEGWRTDTQYF. The CDR3 DNA reads TGTGCCAGCAGTGGAGAGGGATGGAGGACAGATACGCAGTATTTT.

CDR3 sequence reads: CASSLGTGNTEAFF. In DNA, the CDR3 is TGCGCCAGCAGCTTGGGTACCGGGAACACTGAAGCTTTCTTT. The chain is built from TRBV5-1 and TRBJ1-1, with D unclear. This CDR3 contains 14 residues. V was trimmed by 0 bases and J by 1 base, leaving 7 bases between them. Germline V lookup: CDR1 SGHRS, CDR2 YFSETQ. The entire variable domain, with the rest obtained from reference TRBV5-1 and TRBJ1-1, is as follows: KAGVTQTPRYLIKTRGQQVTLSCSPISGHRSVSWYQQTPGQGLQFLFEYFSETQRNKGNFPGRFSGRQFSNSRSEMNVSTLELGDSALYLCASSLGTGNTEAFFGQGTRLTVV.

The V and J genes are TRBV19 and TRBJ1-2; possible D gene TRBD1, 5 bases. The V end was cut by 7 bases, the J end by 0 bases, with 21 bases between. CDR1 LNHDA and CDR2 SQIVND come from the germline V gene (reference sequence). The CDR3 has 17 residues. For the CDR3, the DNA is TGTGCCAGTAAAATTGAGGCAGGGAGACGAGCTAACTATGGCTACACCTTC. Its translation: CASKIEAGRRANYGYTF. Full variable domain (missing parts from reference TRBV19 and TRBJ1-2): DGGITQSPKYLFRKEGQNVTLSCEQNLNHDAMYWYRQDPGQGLRLIYYSQIVNDFQKGDIAEGYSVSREKKESFPLTVTSAQKNPTAFYLCASKIEAGRRANYGYTFGSGTRLTVV.

The chain links TRBV6-6 to TRBJ1-1; 8 bases are a match to TRBD1. CDR3 length: 14 residues. Trimming at V came to 6 bases and at J to 4 bases, leaving 7 bases not matched to a gene. In germline, CDR1 is MNHNY, CDR2 SVGAGI (reference sequence). The CDR3 spells CASRKTGEFTEAFF. CDR3 in DNA: TGTGCCAGCAGAAAGACAGGGGAGTTCACTGAAGCTTTCTTT.

The chain recombines TRBV27 with TRBJ1-2; D is unresolved. Germline V gene sequence: CDR1 MNHEY, CDR2 SMNVEV (reference sequence). Trimming shortened V by 4 bases and J by 2 bases, and 8 bases separated the two germline ends. The CDR3 length is 13 residues. Here the CDR3 reads CASSSGRNYGYTF. The CDR3 DNA sequence: TGTGCCAGCAGTTCAGGACGGAACTATGGCTACACCTTC.

The CDR3 nucleotides are TGTGCCAGCAGGGCAGGGGGGGCCGCAGACAATGAGCAGTTCTTC. Its protein is CASRAGGAADNEQFF. The rearrangement joins TRBV28 to TRBJ2-1, with D perhaps assigned TRBD1 or TRBD2 (7 bases each). V lost 6 bases, J lost 5 bases, and 17 bases lay in between. This CDR3 comprises 15 residues. Germline assignment: CDR1 MDHEN and CDR2 SYDVKM.

The V and J genes are TRBV7-2 and TRBJ2-7; 10 bases agree with TRBD1. CDR3 length: 13 residues. V gave up 11 bases and J gave up 4 bases; unmatched junction bases: 8. The germline V gene encodes CDR1 SGHTA and CDR2 FQGNSA. The DNA for the CDR3 is TGTGCCGAATCAAGGACAGGGGGTTACGAGCAGTACTTC. This encodes CAESRTGGYEQYF.

V is TRBV11-2 and J is TRBJ2-1; no firm D call. There are 15 residues in the CDR3. The germline CDR1 and CDR2 sequences are SGHAT and FQNNGV. Between the trimmed V and J ends, which lost 5 bases and 5 bases, there was a span of 16 bases. CDR3 DNA sequence: TGTGCCAGCAGCCGCCAGGTGACGGGCAACAATGAGCAGTTCTTC. Translating it yields CASSRQVTGNNEQFF.

Here the CDR3 reads CATRTSGRNKRIEDTQYF. The DNA of the CDR3 is TGTGCCACCCGGACTAGCGGGAGGAACAAACGAATCGAGGATACGCAGTATTTT. V is TRBV14 and J is TRBJ2-3, with 14 bases aligning to TRBD2. Germline-derived CDR1 and CDR2 are SGHDN and FVKESK. The CDR3 contains 18 residues. V lost 10 bases to trimming and J lost 6 bases; unmatched junction nucleotides: 18.

The chain carries TRBV6-5 and TRBJ1-5; D gene uncertain. CDR3 length equals 13 residues. V was shortened by 4 bases and J by 7 bases, with 11 bases between the two germline ends. Germline V gene data show CDR1 as MNHEY and CDR2 as SVGAGI. The chain's CDR3 is CASSSGLGQPQHF. CDR3 nucleotides: TGTGCCAGCAGTTCCGGCCTCGGGCAGCCCCAGCATTTT.

The V gene is TRBV5-4, the J gene TRBJ1-2, with a tentative D call TRBD1 (6 bases). The length of the CDR3 is 12 residues. V lost 1 base to trimming and J lost 7 bases, with 8 bases between them. Germline CDR1 is SGHNT and CDR2 is YYREEE (reference sequence). This chain's CDR3 is CASSLTGLGYTF. The DNA of the CDR3 is TGTGCCAGCAGCTTGACAGGGCTTGGCTACACCTTC.

V and J are TRBV11-2 and TRBJ2-6; D remains unclear. Per the germline V gene, CDR1 is SGHAT and CDR2 is FQNNGV. With 1 base removed from V and 0 bases from J, the gap between germline ends came to 7 bases. The CDR3 length is 16 residues. The CDR3 loop reads CASSLGRSSGANVLTF. The CDR3 DNA follows: TGTGCCAGCAGCTTAGGACGGAGCTCTGGGGCCAACGTCCTGACTTTC.

CDR3: CASSQGGDTQYF. The CDR3 DNA reads TGTGCCAGCAGCCAAGGAGGAGATACGCAGTATTTT. The rearrangement joins TRBV4-2 to TRBJ2-3; D gene ambiguous. Germline CDR1 reads LGHNA; CDR2 reads YNFKEQ. CDR3 length: 12 residues. Trimming removed 1 base from V and 5 bases from J, with 4 bases in between.